The 10 T cell receptor beta chains below come from one sample, sequenced in a study of blood T cell repertoires in COVID-19. The protocol was immunoSEQ multiplex PCR, while the TCRdb copy is restricted to in-frame clones and leaves out a portion. The data contain about 200,000 clones, approximately 83% of them singletons. The sequencing sample was made of PBMCs or T cells enriched from blood (not recorded which). These receptor sequences come from a man in his forties who had recovered from COVID-19.

This clone was detected once. The chain joins TRBV5-4 to TRBJ1-2; 8 bases agree with TRBD1. Germline CDR1 and CDR2: SGHNT and YYREEE (reference sequence). The CDR3 runs 16 residues. Trimming at V came to 5 bases and at J to 4 bases, leaving 13 bases not matched to a gene. As DNA, the CDR3 is TGTGCCAGCAGTCACCGAACGGGACAGGAGACCTATGGCTACACCTTC. Protein product: CASSHRTGQETYGYTF.

V gene TRBV19 combines with J gene TRBJ1-6; 8 nucleotides agree with TRBD1. J was trimmed by 7 bases and V by 3 bases; bases with no gene match: 5. The germline V gene has CDR1 LNHDA and CDR2 SQIVND (reference sequence). The CDR3 has 15 amino acids. The CDR3 spells CASSITTGENSPLHF. CDR3 DNA sequence: TGTGCCAGTAGTATTACGACAGGGGAAAATTCACCCCTCCACTTT. Full variable domain (outside the CDR3, taken from reference TRBV19 and TRBJ1-6): DGGITQSPKYLFRKEGQNVTLSCEQNLNHDAMYWYRQDPGQGLRLIYYSQIVNDFQKGDIAEGYSVSREKKESFPLTVTSAQKNPTAFYLCASSITTGENSPLHFGNGTRLTVT.

This clone came up once. The chain is built from TRBV7-8 and TRBJ1-3, with a weak D call TRBD1 (5 bases). V was clipped by 3 bases and J by 1 base, with 10 bases between them. CDR1 and CDR2 (germline): SGHVS, FQNEAQ. The CDR3 runs 15 residues. This CDR3 is CASSLDPGSGNTIYF. The CDR3 bases are TGTGCCAGCAGCTTGGATCCAGGGTCTGGAAACACCATATATTTT.

The rearrangement uses TRBV6-6 and TRBJ2-5, with D possibly TRBD1 on 7 matching bases. The CDR3 totals 11 residues. Deletions cut 8 bases from V and 9 bases from J, with 13 bases between. Per germline, CDR1 MNHNY and CDR2 SVGAGI (reference sequence). Here the CDR3 reads CASWVRGAQYF. CDR3 DNA sequence: TGTGCCAGCTGGGTCAGGGGGGCCCAGTACTTC.

The V and J genes are TRBV7-2 and TRBJ2-1; TRBD2 matches 10 bases. CDR3 length: 16 amino acids. The V gene's germline CDR1 is SGHTA and CDR2 FQGNSA. The ends lost 5 bases at V and 8 bases at J; junction bases unmatched: 12. The CDR3 is CASSLLKRGGRDEQFF. The CDR3 coding sequence is TGTGCCAGCAGCCTACTAAAGCGGGGGGGCCGGGATGAGCAGTTCTTC.

V usage is TRBV3-1 (or the pseudogene TRBV3-2) and J usage is TRBJ1-2; TRBD1 is a possible D gene (5 bases). CDR1 and CDR2 from the germline V gene are LGHDT and YNNKEL (reference sequence). CDR3 length: 15 residues. V gave up 3 bases and J gave up 6 bases, with 17 bases separating them. CDR3 sequence (DNA): TGTGCCAGCAGCCATGCACAGGCCCCCTGGCATGGCTACACCTTC. It translates to CASSHAQAPWHGYTF.

The chain carries TRBV7-9 and TRBJ2-7; the D gene is possibly TRBD2 (7 bases). The germline V gene has CDR1 SEHNR and CDR2 FQNEAQ (reference sequence). With 4 bases removed from V and 4 bases from J, the gap between germline ends came to 14 bases. The CDR3 extends over 14 amino acids. The CDR3: CASSSRGGTYEQYF. The CDR3 DNA reads TGTGCCAGCAGCTCGAGGGGGGGAACTTACGAGCAGTACTTC.

This clone appeared a single time. The V call is TRBV19, the J call TRBJ1-5; perhaps TRBD1 as D (5 bases). V lost 1 base, J lost 1 base, and 14 bases lay in between. Per the germline V gene, CDR1 is LNHDA and CDR2 is SQIVND (reference sequence). The CDR3 consists of 17 residues. The CDR3 nucleotides read TGTGCCAGTAGTATAGTTTGGGGGGTTCGAAGCAATCAGCCCCAGCATTTT. It codes for CASSIVWGVRSNQPQHF. The whole variable domain, filled in from reference TRBV19 and TRBJ1-5, reads DGGITQSPKYLFRKEGQNVTLSCEQNLNHDAMYWYRQDPGQGLRLIYYSQIVNDFQKGDIAEGYSVSREKKESFPLTVTSAQKNPTAFYLCASSIVWGVRSNQPQHFGDGTRLSIL.

The chain uses TRBV29-1 and TRBJ1-5, with D possibly TRBD1 on 6 matching bases. Germline V gene lookup returns CDR1 SQVTM and CDR2 ANQGSEA. The length of the CDR3 is 13 residues. V lost 6 bases to trimming and J lost 0 bases, with 9 bases between them. The DNA of the CDR3 is TGCAGCGTGGCCAGGGGTAGCAATCAGCCCCAGCATTTT. Its protein is CSVARGSNQPQHF.

This rearrangement joins TRBV23-1 to TRBJ2-2, with 7 positions matching TRBD1. TRBV23-1 is placed among ORFs of uncertain function. The CDR3 totals 20 residues. The V gene end was trimmed by 3 bases and the J gene end by 1 base; junction bases not matched to a gene: 17. The CDR3 DNA reads as TGCGCCAGCAGTCATACAAGACAGGGTCAAATCATAGTGAACACCGGGGAGCTGTTTTTT. It encodes CASSHTRQGQIIVNTGELFF.